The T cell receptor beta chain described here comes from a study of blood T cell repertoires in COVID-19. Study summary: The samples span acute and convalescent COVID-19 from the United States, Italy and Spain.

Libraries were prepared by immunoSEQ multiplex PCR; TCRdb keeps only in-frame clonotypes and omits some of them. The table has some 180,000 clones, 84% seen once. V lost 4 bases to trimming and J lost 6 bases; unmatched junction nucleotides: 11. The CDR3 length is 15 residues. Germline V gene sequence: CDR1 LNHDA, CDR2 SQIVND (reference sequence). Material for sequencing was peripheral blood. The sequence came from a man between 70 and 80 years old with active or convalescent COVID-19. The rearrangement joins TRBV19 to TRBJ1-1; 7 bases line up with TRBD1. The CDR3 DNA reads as TGTGCCAGTAGTAGTCTCCGGGACAGAGAACCTGAAGCTTTCTTT. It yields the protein CASSSLRDREPEAFF.